Sequencing of this T cell receptor beta chain was carried out in a study of blood T cell repertoires in COVID-19. The CDR3 length is 16 residues. Germline CDR1 MNHEY, CDR2 SMNVEV (reference sequence). V lost 1 base to trimming and J lost 6 bases, with 16 bases between them. Some clones are missing from TCRdb's copy, which holds only in-frame ones; the method was immunoSEQ multiplex PCR. There are approximately 390,000 clones in the sample; around nine tenths occur only once, and approximately 9.3% lies in the top ten. Sample: PBMCs or T cells enriched from blood (not recorded which). This receptor was taken from a woman aged 50 to 60 who had recovered from COVID-19. The chain recombines TRBV27 with TRBJ2-1; TRBD1 is a possible D gene (6 bases). CDR3 sequence reads: CASSLFPAGVGNEQFF. The CDR3 region has the DNA TGTGCCAGCAGTTTATTCCCCGCAGGGGTGGGCAATGAGCAGTTCTTC.